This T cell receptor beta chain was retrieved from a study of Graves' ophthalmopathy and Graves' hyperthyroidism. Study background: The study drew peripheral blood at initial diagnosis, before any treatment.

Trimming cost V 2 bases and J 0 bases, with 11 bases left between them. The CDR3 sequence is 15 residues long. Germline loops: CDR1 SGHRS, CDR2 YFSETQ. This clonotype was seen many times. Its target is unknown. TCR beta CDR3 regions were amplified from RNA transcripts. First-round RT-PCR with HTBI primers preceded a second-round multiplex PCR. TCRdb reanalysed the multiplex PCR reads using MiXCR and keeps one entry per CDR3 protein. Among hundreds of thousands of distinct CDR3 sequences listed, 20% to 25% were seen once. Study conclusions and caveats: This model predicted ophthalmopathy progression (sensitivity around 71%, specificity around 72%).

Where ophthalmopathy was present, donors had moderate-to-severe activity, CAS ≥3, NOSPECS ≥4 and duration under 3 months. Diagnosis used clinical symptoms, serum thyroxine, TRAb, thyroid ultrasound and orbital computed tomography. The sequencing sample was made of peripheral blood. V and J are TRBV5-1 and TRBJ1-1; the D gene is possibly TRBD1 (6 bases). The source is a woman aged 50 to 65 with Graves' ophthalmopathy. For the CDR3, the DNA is TGCGCCAGCAGCTTTGACAGGCTAATGAACACTGAAGCTTTCTTT. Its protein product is CASSFDRLMNTEAFF.